This T cell receptor (beta chain) was documented in a study of cytomegalovirus exposure and HLA in healthy donors. Study-wide points: In a later analysis, V- and J-gene trimming of beta chains associated with a DCLRE1C missense variant, replicated independently. Associated with cytomegalovirus, according to the listing, were 150 to 200 TCR beta chains. In vitro experiments confirmed that a few CMV-associated chains were specific for CMV antigens. In an earlier analysis, in 620 or so donors, most V segments appeared productive either ~90% or ~30% of the time.

With respect to this clone: Antigen specificity is unknown.

CDR1 is SGHVS, CDR2 FQNEAQ, per germline. Trimming took off 5 bases at V and 4 bases at J, with 21 bases between the two ends. This CDR3 is built from 17 residues. PCR used 60 Vbeta primers and 13 Jbeta primers. Here immunoSEQ multiplex PCR was the method, and the copy in TCRdb shows in-frame clones only, minus some. The repertoire holds 200,000 to 250,000 clones, with approximately 82% as singletons. The rearrangement uses TRBV7-8 and TRBJ2-1, with a weak D call TRBD2 (5 bases). This TCR was sampled from a man younger than 30 in good health and CMV-seronegative. The source material was PBMCs. CDR3 nucleotides: TGTGCCAGCAGCCCGCTTATATCGGGGTTAGGGTACAATGAGCAGTTCTTC. It specifies CASSPLISGLGYNEQFF.